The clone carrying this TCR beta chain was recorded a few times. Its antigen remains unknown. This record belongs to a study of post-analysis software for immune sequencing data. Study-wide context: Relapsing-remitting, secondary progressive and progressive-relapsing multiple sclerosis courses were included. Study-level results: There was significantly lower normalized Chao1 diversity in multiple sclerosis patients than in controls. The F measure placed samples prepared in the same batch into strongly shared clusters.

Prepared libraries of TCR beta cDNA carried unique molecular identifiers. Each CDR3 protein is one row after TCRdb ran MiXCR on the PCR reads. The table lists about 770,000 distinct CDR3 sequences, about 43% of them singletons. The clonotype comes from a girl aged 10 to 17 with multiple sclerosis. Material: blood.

CDR3 in amino acids: CSVGPGTISYEQYF. CDR3 nucleotide sequence: TGCAGCGTGGGCCCCGGGACTATCTCCTACGAGCAGTACTTC. This chain links TRBV29-1 with TRBJ2-7; 7 bases are a match to TRBD2. The CDR3 extends over 14 amino acids. Germline lookup yields CDR1 SQVTM and CDR2 ANQGSEA. Trimming cost V 6 bases and J 0 bases; bases outside gene matches: 8.